This TCR beta chain was documented in a study of T cell repertoires in cytomegalovirus infection. Study as a whole: Well-studied HLA-B-restricted epitopes and recently identified HLA-C-restricted epitopes of CMV were both used in the study. Evidence of both CMV infection and a matching HLA type came from public TCR beta signatures. The study's findings and limits: It was HLA-C-restricted CMV-specific TCR beta clonotypes that dominated the response ex vivo.

This CDR3 spans 15 amino acids. Germline V CDR1 and CDR2: SGHTA, FQGNSA. V shed 5 bases and J shed 2 bases, with 13 bases lying between them. This clonotype was observed a few times. The antigen is not known. TCRdb recomputed calls from the reads with MiXCR, one row per CDR3 protein. The table lists 450,000 to 650,000 distinct CDR3 sequences, just under 40% of them singletons, with 48% in the top ten. The sequence was collected from a human donor in good health (CMV status not recorded). Some clones in this sample may be carry-over from other donors' samples. The sequencing used cultured PBMCs, collected from culture after CMV antigen stimulation. The gene calls are TRBV7-2 and TRBJ1-3; D perhaps matches TRBD1 (5 bases). CDR3 sequence (DNA): TGTGCCAGCAGCATCCGGGGCCAGGCTGGAAACACCATATATTTT. This sequence encodes CASSIRGQAGNTIYF.